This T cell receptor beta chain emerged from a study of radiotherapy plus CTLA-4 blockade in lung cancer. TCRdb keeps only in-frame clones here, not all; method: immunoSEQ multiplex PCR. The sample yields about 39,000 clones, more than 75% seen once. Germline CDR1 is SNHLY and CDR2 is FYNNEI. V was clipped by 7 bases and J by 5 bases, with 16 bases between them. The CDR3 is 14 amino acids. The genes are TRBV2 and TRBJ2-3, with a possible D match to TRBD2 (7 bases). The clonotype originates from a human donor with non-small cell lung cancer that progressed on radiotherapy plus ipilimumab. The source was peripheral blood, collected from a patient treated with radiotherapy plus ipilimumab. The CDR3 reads CASIGGASGDTQYF. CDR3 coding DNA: TGTGCCAGCATTGGGGGGGCTAGCGGAGATACGCAGTATTTT.